This T cell receptor (beta chain) was sequenced during a study of T cell responses to AZD1222 COVID-19 vaccine. Whole-study findings and limits: Spike-specific TCR breadth and depth were elevated following two AZD1222 doses. Among those given AZD1222, only 6 or 7 were seropositive at baseline. Regions 160-218 and 743-854 dominated among vaccine-associated CD4 TCRs spanning spike. Only after the peak T cell response were repertoires sampled.

Only in-frame clones appear in the TCRdb table, and some are missing; sequencing was by immunoSEQ multiplex PCR. Of roughly 200,000 clones in the sample, 91% were seen once. Comments on this clone: Its antigen is not known.

The J segment lost 4 bases and the V segment lost 5 bases, leaving 5 bases of the junction unmatched. The CDR3 loop spans 14 amino acids. Germline V CDR1 and CDR2: MNHEY, SVGAGI. This TCR was sampled from an adult who received the AZD1222 COVID-19 vaccine. The chain links TRBV6-5 to TRBJ1-2; 9 bases line up with TRBD1. This sample comprised peripheral blood, obtained 28 days after the second AZD1222 dose. The CDR3 DNA sequence: TGTGCCAGCAGTCAACAGGGGGCTGGCTATGGCTACACCTTC. It encodes CASSQQGAGYGYTF.